The present T cell receptor beta chain was sequenced within a study of T cells in Graves' hyperthyroidism and ophthalmopathy. Trimming shortened V by 3 bases and J by 0 bases, and 9 bases separated the two germline ends. CDR3 length: 14 residues. CDR1 and CDR2 from the germline V gene are SEHNR and FQNEAQ (reference sequence). Regions amplified from RNA transcripts were the TCR beta CDR3 regions. Using the HTBI primer set, a first-round RT-PCR was run on the TCR CDR3. TCRdb reanalysed the multiplex PCR reads using MiXCR and keeps one entry per CDR3 protein. Of 750,000 to 900,000 distinct CDR3 sequences in the sample, roughly 40% were seen once. This clonotype was detected many times.

Sequenced sample: blood. The sequence derives from a man aged 18 to 29 with Graves' hyperthyroidism. The rearrangement uses TRBV7-9 and TRBJ2-7; D remains unclear. Here the CDR3 DNA reads TGTGCCAGCAGCTTCAGTACCAGCTCCTACGAGCAGTACTTC. Its protein is CASSFSTSSYEQYF.